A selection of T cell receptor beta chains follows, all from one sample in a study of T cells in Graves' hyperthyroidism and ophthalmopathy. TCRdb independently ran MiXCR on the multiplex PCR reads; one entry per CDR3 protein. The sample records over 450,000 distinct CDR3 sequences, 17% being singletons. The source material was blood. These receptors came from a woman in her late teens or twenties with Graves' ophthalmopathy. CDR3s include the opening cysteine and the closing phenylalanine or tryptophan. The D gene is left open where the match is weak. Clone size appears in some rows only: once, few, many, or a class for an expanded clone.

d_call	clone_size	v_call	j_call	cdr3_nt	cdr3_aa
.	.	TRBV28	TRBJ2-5	TGTGCCAGCAGCGTTCAGGACAGAAGAGAGACCCAGTACTTC	CASSVQDRRETQYF
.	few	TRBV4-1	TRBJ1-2	TGCGCCAGCAGCCAAACTTATGGCTACACCTTC	CASSQTYGYTF
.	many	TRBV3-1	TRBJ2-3	TGTGCCAGCAGCCAAGATTCCAGAGATACGCAGTATTTT	CASSQDSRDTQYF
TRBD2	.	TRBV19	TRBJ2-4	TGTGCCAGTAGCTTGTCGCACGCGGGGGGCCTCGTGAACATTCAGTACTTC	CASSLSHAGGLVNIQYF
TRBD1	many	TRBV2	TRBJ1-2	TGTGCCAGCAGTGACCAGGGACAGGGGGCGAGATACACCTTC	CASSDQGQGARYTF
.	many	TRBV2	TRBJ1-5	TGTGCCAGCACCCCCCGGACAGCTAATCAGCCCCAGCATTTT	CASTPRTANQPQHF
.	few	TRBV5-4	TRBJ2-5	TGTGCCAGCAGCTTGAAGTTGGCGGACCAAGAGACCCAGTACTTC	CASSLKLADQETQYF
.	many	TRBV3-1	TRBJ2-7	TGTGCCAGCAGCCAAACTTCGGGGCTCCCCTACGAGCAGTACTTC	CASSQTSGLPYEQYF
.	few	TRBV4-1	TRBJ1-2	TGCGCCAGCAGCCAACTGCCCGGTAGCGACTATGGCTACACCTTC	CASSQLPGSDYGYTF
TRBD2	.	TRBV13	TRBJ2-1	TGTGCCAGCAGCCAGAGTCCGGGACTAGGGTACAATGAGCAGTTCTTC	CASSQSPGLGYNEQFF
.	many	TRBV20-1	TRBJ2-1	TGCAGTGCAGAGGCCACCTACAATGAGCAGTTCTTC	CSAEATYNEQFF
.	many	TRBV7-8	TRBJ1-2	TGTGCCAGCAGCTCAAGGGATAACTATGGCTACACCTTC	CASSSRDNYGYTF
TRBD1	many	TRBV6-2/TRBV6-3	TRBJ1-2	TGTGCCAGCAGTAGATCCGGGACAGGGTCCTATGGCTACACCTTC	CASSRSGTGSYGYTF
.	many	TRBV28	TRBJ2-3	TGTGCCAGCAGTTTAGGCGCCCATAAGGGAGATACGCAGTATTTT	CASSLGAHKGDTQYF
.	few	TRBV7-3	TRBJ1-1	TGTGCCAGCAGCCTATGGGGGTATGATGAAGCTTTCTTT	CASSLWGYDEAFF
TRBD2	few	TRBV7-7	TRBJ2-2	TGTGCTAGCAGCCGGGGACTAGCGGGAGGTATAGAGACCGGGGAGCTGTTTTTT	CASSRGLAGGIETGELFF
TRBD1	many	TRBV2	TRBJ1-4	TGTGCCAGCCGAGAAGGGACAGGGGTTGGATACCGTGAAAAACTGTTTTTT	CASREGTGVGYREKLFF